The next 20 T cell receptor beta chains were all read from a single sample in a study of brain T cells in children with intractable seizures. Some clones are missing from TCRdb's copy, which holds only in-frame ones; the method was immunoSEQ multiplex PCR. The sample consists of 60,000 to 65,000 clones, roughly 95% of them appearing once. The starting material was peripheral blood, obtained at surgery. The receptors were gathered from a boy in the first two years of life with focal cortical dysplasia and intractable seizures.

The rearrangement uses TRBV14 and TRBJ2-5, with a tentative D call TRBD1 (8 bases). The CDR3 is made up of 15 amino acids. Germline lookup yields CDR1 SGHDN and CDR2 FVKESK. V lost 4 bases to trimming and J lost 5 bases, with 17 bases between them. CDR3 sequence (DNA): TGTGCCAGCAGCCCGCTCGGACAGGGAGGGGAGACCCAGTACTTC. Translation: CASSPLGQGGETQYF.

This chain links TRBV7-9 with TRBJ2-1; the match to TRBD2 covers 10 bases. The CDR3 has 17 residues. The V gene's germline CDR1 is SEHNR and CDR2 FQNEAQ (reference sequence). Losses at the gene ends were 1 base for V and 0 bases for J; bases not matched to a gene: 3. The CDR3 nucleotides read TGTGCCAGCAGCTTAGGGACTAGCGGAAGCTCCTACAATGAGCAGTTCTTC. Its translation: CASSLGTSGSSYNEQFF.

The chain couples TRBV12-5 to TRBJ2-7; TRBD2 aligns across 11 bases. Losses at the gene ends were 7 bases for V and 5 bases for J; bases not matched to a gene: 10. This CDR3 comprises 15 residues. Germline V CDR1 and CDR2: LGHNT, FRNRAP. CDR3 sequence reads: CASASILAGVDEQYF. The CDR3 bases are TGTGCTAGTGCCTCCATACTAGCGGGGGTAGACGAGCAGTACTTC.

This chain joins TRBV7-2 and TRBJ2-5, with 9 nucleotides matching TRBD2. Germline CDR1 reads SGHTA; CDR2 reads FQGNSA. Germline trimming cut 1 base from V and 4 bases from J; bases unmatched to any gene: 10. CDR3 size: 17 residues. The CDR3 loop reads CASSLVFVTSGLETQYF. CDR3 nucleotides: TGTGCCAGCAGCTTAGTTTTCGTGACTAGCGGCCTAGAGACCCAGTACTTC. Based on the CDR3 plus reference TRBV7-2 and TRBJ2-5, the full variable domain is GAGVSQSPSNKVTEKGKDVELRCDPISGHTALYWYRQSLGQGLEFLIYFQGNSAPDKSGLPSDRFSAERTGGSVSTLTIQRTQQEDSAVYLCASSLVFVTSGLETQYFGPGTRLLVL.

The chain carries TRBV7-2 and TRBJ2-2; 11 bases are a match to TRBD1. The CDR3 has 16 residues. V lost 5 bases and J lost 4; bases outside the gene matches: 6. Germline CDR1 reads SGHTA; CDR2 reads FQGNSA. The CDR3 DNA is TGTGCCAGCAGCCTGATTGGGACAGGGGGCACCGGGGAGCTGTTTTTT. This translates into CASSLIGTGGTGELFF.

The chain carries TRBV20-1 and TRBJ2-1; 7 bases agree with TRBD2. Unmatched junction bases numbered 0, after V lost 1 base and J lost 9 bases. The CDR3 contains 11 residues. Germline CDR1 DFQATT, CDR2 SNEGSKA (reference sequence). CDR3 loop: CSARGGGEQFF. The CDR3 DNA sequence: TGCAGTGCTAGAGGGGGGGGTGAGCAGTTCTTC.

This chain joins TRBV6-2 or TRBV6-3 and TRBJ2-2, with D unresolved. There are 13 residues in the CDR3. Germline values: CDR1 MNHEY, CDR2 SVGEGT. V gave up 4 bases and J gave up 7 bases, with 10 bases separating them. The CDR3 protein is CASSFEVVGELFF. For the CDR3, the DNA is TGTGCCAGCAGTTTCGAGGTGGTCGGGGAGCTGTTTTTT.

In its sample, this clone was seen a few times. The rearrangement joins TRBV7-9 to TRBJ1-1; D is ambiguous. This CDR3 is built from 13 residues. In germline, CDR1 is SEHNR, CDR2 FQNEAQ (reference sequence). Between the trimmed V and J ends, which lost 0 bases and 7 bases, there was a span of 9 bases. DNA for the CDR3: TGTGCCAGCAGCTTAGCCAGGCACAGTGAAGCTTTCTTT. Protein sequence: CASSLARHSEAFF.

The chain combines TRBV27 with TRBJ2-7; 11 bases match TRBD2. Looked up from germline, CDR1 is MNHEY and CDR2 is SMNVEV (reference sequence). V gave up 5 bases and J gave up 2 bases; unmatched junction bases: 2. The CDR3 is 14 amino acids. The DNA for the CDR3 is TGTGCCAGCAGTCCGGGACTAGCGGCCTACGAGCAGTACTTC. Residues: CASSPGLAAYEQYF.

The genes are TRBV6-5 and TRBJ2-3; D is unclear. Germline CDR1 is MNHEY and CDR2 is SVGAGI. Trimming stripped 6 bases from V and 4 bases from J, with 5 bases between. This CDR3 has 11 amino acids. CDR3 coding DNA: TGTGCCAGCAGGAACGCAGATACGCAGTATTTT. It codes for CASRNADTQYF.

The V and J genes are TRBV5-1 and TRBJ2-1, with 11 bases identical to TRBD2. The V and J ends lost 6 bases and 7 bases, in that order; junction bases with no gene match: 9. The CDR3 contains 15 residues. The germline V gene has CDR1 SGHRS and CDR2 YFSETQ. CDR3 bases: TGCGCCAGCAAAGCAGTTACTAGCGGGGGAAATGAGCAGTTCTTC. Translating gives CASKAVTSGGNEQFF.

This chain connects TRBV4-1 to TRBJ1-6; 9 positions agree with TRBD1. The CDR3 spans 18 residues. The germline gives CDR1 MGHRA, CDR2 YSYEKL. Trimming removed 2 bases from V and 0 bases from J; junction bases left unmatched: 5. The chain's CDR3 is CASSQRTGVYSYNSPLHF. The CDR3 DNA reads TGCGCCAGCAGCCAAAGGACAGGGGTTTACTCCTATAATTCACCCCTCCACTTT.

The chain combines TRBV4-1 with TRBJ1-2, with 8 bases that match TRBD1. CDR1 and CDR2 from the germline V gene are MGHRA and YSYEKL. This CDR3 is built from 17 residues. V was clipped by 3 bases and J by 4 bases; unmatched bases: 13. The CDR3 here is CASSQVMTGDPFYGYTF. Written as DNA, the CDR3 is TGCGCCAGCAGCCAGGTTATGACAGGGGATCCGTTCTATGGCTACACCTTC.

This rearrangement joins TRBV28 to TRBJ1-2, with D unresolved. V shed 2 bases and J shed 9 bases, with 13 bases lying between them. The CDR3 has 13 residues. Germline CDR1 reads MDHEN; CDR2 reads SYDVKM. This chain's CDR3 is CASSLSGGVSYTF. CDR3 nucleotide sequence: TGTGCCAGCAGTTTAAGTGGAGGTGTTAGCTACACCTTC.

The chain combines TRBV7-2 with TRBJ2-2; D possibly corresponds to TRBD2 (6 bases). CDR3 size: 14 residues. V was pared by 7 bases and J by 0 bases, with 9 bases between. In germline, CDR1 is SGHTA, CDR2 FQGNSA. CDR3 bases: TGTGCCAGCATTGGAGGGACGAACACCGGGGAGCTGTTTTTT. Its protein is CASIGGTNTGELFF.

The gene calls are TRBV12-3 or TRBV12-4 and TRBJ2-2; D is undetermined. Trimming stripped 6 bases from V and 7 bases from J, with 6 bases between. The CDR3 length is 11 residues. The CDR3 sequence: CASSEIGELFF. CDR3 DNA sequence: TGTGCCAGCAGCGAGATCGGGGAGCTGTTTTTT.

V is TRBV3-1 (or the pseudogene TRBV3-2) and J is TRBJ2-7; D remains unclear. V was cut by 1 base and J by 3 bases, with 13 bases left in between. There are 15 residues in the CDR3. Germline V gene data show CDR1 as LGHDT and CDR2 as YNNKEL (reference sequence). The CDR3 bases are TGTGCCAGCAGCCAAGTTTACCGGGCCCACTACGAGCAGTACTTC. It translates to CASSQVYRAHYEQYF.

V is TRBV6-6 and J is TRBJ2-1; possibly TRBD1 for D (5 bases). Germline V gene data show CDR1 as MNHNY and CDR2 as SVGAGI (reference sequence). This CDR3 has 14 amino acids. Between the trimmed V and J ends, which lost 4 bases and 7 bases, there was a span of 14 bases. CDR3 DNA: TGTGCCAGCAGTTGGCCAGCCCAGGGTAATGAGCAGTTCTTC. Its translation is CASSWPAQGNEQFF.

The chain has TRBV6-5 and TRBJ2-5, with TRBD2 matching 12 bases. V shed 0 bases, J shed 3 bases, and the junction held 2 bases outside the gene matches. The length of the CDR3 is 16 residues. The germline V gene has CDR1 MNHEY and CDR2 SVGAGI. The CDR3 loop reads CASSYSGLAGEETQYF. CDR3 nucleotides: TGTGCCAGCAGTTACTCGGGACTAGCGGGCGAAGAGACCCAGTACTTC.

This chain joins TRBV7-6 and TRBJ2-5; 9 bases map to TRBD1. Germline CDR1 and CDR2: SGHVS and FNYEAQ. The CDR3 is 16 residues long. J gave up 3 bases and V 5 bases, and 10 bases lay outside the gene matches. The CDR3 DNA follows: TGTGCCAGCAGCCATACCGGGACAGGGTATGAAGAGACCCAGTACTTC. It translates to CASSHTGTGYEETQYF.